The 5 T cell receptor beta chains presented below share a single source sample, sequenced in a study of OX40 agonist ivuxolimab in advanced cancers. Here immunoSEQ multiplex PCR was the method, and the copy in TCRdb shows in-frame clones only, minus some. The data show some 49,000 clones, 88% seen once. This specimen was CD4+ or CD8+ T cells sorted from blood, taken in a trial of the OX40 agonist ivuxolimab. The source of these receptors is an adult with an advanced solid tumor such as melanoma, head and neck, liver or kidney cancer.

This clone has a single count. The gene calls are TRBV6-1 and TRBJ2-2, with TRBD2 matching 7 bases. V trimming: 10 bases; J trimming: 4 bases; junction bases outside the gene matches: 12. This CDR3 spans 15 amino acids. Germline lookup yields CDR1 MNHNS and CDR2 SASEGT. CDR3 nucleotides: TGTGCCACCGCCCGTCAAGCGGGGAGCACCGGGGAGCTGTTTTTT. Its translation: CATARQAGSTGELFF.

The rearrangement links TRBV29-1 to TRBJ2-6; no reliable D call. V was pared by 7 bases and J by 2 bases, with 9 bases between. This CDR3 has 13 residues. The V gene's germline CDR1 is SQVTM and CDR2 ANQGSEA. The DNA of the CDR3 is TGCAGCGCCTCCAGTGCTGGGGCCAACGTCCTGACTTTC. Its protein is CSASSAGANVLTF.

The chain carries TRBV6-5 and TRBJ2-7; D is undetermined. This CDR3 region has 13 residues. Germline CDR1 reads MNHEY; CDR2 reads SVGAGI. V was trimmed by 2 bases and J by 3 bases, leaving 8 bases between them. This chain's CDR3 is CASSYGGYYEQYF. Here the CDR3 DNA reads TGTGCCAGCAGTTACGGTGGGTACTACGAGCAGTACTTC.

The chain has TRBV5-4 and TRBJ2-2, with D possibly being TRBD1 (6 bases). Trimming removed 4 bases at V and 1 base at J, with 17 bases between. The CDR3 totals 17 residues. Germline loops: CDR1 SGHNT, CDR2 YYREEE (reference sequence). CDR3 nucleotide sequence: TGTGCCAGCAGCCTCGGGGCCGGGACAATGAACACCGGGGAGCTGTTTTTT. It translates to CASSLGAGTMNTGELFF. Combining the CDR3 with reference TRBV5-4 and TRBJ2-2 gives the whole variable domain ETGVTQSPTHLIKTRGQQVTLRCSSQSGHNTVSWYQQALGQGPQFIFQYYREEENGRGNFPPRFSGLQFPNYSSELNVNALELDDSALYLCASSLGAGTMNTGELFFGEGSRLTVL.

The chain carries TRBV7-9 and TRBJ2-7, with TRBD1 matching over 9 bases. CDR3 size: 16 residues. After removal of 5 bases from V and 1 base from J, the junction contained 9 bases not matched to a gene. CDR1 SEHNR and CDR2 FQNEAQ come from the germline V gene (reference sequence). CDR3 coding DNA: TGTGCCAGCAGCCTAGTTTCCGGACAGGGGTCCTACGAGCAGTACTTC. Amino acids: CASSLVSGQGSYEQYF.